The TCR beta chain described here comes from a study of shared clonotypes between healthy human individuals. Study as a whole: Researchers assigned three CD4 naive, three CD4 memory, two CD8 naive and one CD8 memory plate to each donor.

The assay was immunoSEQ multiplex PCR, and TCRdb's table has in-frame clones only and misses some. The sample lists roughly 1,500,000 clones, around 98.5% seen once, with approximately 0.38% in the top ten. For this clone: Its specificity is not known.

Study outcomes and limitations: Investigators expected sequencing depth to affect clonotype sharing among donors. Shared clonotypes: about 5.3% naive CD4, roughly 3.5% naive CD8, about 2.5% memory CD4, approximately 0.4% memory CD8.

The germline gives CDR1 SGHTA, CDR2 FQGNSA. V shed 8 bases and J shed 3 bases, with 13 bases lying between them. The CDR3 is 14 residues long. The rearrangement joins TRBV7-2 to TRBJ1-4; a possible D gene is TRBD1 (6 bases). Sequencing was done on a sample of naive CD4+ T cells sorted from blood. The subset denotes: CD45RA+ positively selected. The receptor was derived from a man aged 25-45 years in good health. DNA of the CDR3: TGTGCCAGCGCCCAGGGGAACGCTAATGAAAAACTGTTTTTT. This gives the protein CASAQGNANEKLFF.